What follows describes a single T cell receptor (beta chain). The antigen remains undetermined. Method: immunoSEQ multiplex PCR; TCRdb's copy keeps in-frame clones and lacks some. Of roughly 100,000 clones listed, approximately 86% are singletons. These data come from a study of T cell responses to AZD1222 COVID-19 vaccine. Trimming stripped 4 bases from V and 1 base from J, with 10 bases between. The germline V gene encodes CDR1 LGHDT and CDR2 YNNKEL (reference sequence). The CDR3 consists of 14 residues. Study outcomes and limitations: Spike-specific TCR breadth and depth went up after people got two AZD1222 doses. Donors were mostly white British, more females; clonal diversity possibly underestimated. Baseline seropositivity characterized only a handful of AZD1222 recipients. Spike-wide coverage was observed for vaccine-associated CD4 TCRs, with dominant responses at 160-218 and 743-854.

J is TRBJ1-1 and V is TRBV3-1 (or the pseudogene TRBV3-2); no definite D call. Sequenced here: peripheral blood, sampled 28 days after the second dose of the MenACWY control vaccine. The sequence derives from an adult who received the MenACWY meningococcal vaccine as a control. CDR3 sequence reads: CASSPPIKNTEAFF. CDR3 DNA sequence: TGTGCCAGCAGCCCCCCTATAAAGAACACTGAAGCTTTCTTT.